This T cell receptor (beta chain) was captured in a study of identical twins. TCRdb passed the 5' RACE reads through MiXCR, listing each CDR3 protein once. Among about 190,000 distinct CDR3 sequences listed, 15% to 20% were seen once. The CDR3 is 14 residues long. Germline V gene data show CDR1 as MNHEY and CDR2 as SVGAGI. Trimming took 2 bases from V and 2 from J, leaving 9 bases between them. The data also belong to a second study, concerning T cells expressing NK-cell markers. That work states: CD3+CD56+NKG2C+, CD3+CD56+NKG2C- and CD3+CD56-NKG2C+ T cells, once sorted, supplied the TCR beta repertoires. Seven sequenced donors out of eight were HCMV-seropositive, one seronegative.

This TCR derives from a woman under 30 in good health. V and J are TRBV6-5 and TRBJ2-5; D tentatively reads TRBD1 or TRBD2 (5 bases each). The sequencing input was CD8+ T cells sorted from blood. The CDR3 coding sequence is TGTGCCAGCAGTTACCAGGGAGTACAAGAGACCCAGTACTTC. This translates into CASSYQGVQETQYF.